This is a list of T cell receptor beta chains from one sample in a study of blood T cell repertoires in COVID-19. Sequenced by immunoSEQ multiplex PCR; TCRdb stores in-frame clones only, minus some. The sample holds fewer than 50,000 clones, just under 75% seen once. The sample taken for sequencing was peripheral blood. The origin of the receptors is a man in his 70s with COVID-19, enrolled during active disease. Each CDR3 is given with its conserved first and last residue. The D gene is left open where the match is weak. Only part of the rows carry a size: once, few, many, or a class if the clone is expanded.

>TRBJ2-7|-|TRBV29-1|-
TGCAGCGCAGGGAGGAATGGCCACTACGAGCAGTACTTC
CSAGRNGHYEQYF
>TRBJ1-2|few|TRBV4-2|TRBD1
TGTGCCAGCAGCCGGACAGGCGGCGATGGCTACACCTTC
CASSRTGGDGYTF
>TRBJ1-3|once|TRBV30|-
TGTGCCTGGAAACAACCTTCTGGAAACACCATATATTTT
CAWKQPSGNTIYF
>TRBJ2-1|-|TRBV15|TRBD1
TGTGCCACCAGCAGCGGGACAGGGGGACCAAATGAGCAGTTCTTC
CATSSGTGGPNEQFF
>TRBJ1-1|once|TRBV19|TRBD1
TGTGCCAGTAGTCCGAGAGGGGCAGGGGGCCGAACTGAAGCTTTCTTT
CASSPRGAGGRTEAFF
>TRBJ2-2|-|TRBV2|TRBD1
TGTGCCAGCAGTGAAGTAGGACAGGGAAGGGAGCTGTTTTTT
CASSEVGQGRELFF
>TRBJ1-1|-|TRBV6-5|-
TGTGCCAGCAGTTCCCCCCGGGTCGGGACTGAAGCTTTCTTT
CASSSPRVGTEAFF
>TRBJ2-7|once|TRBV30|TRBD2
TGTGCCTGGAGTGTACGAAGCGGGAGGACTCTCGAGCAGTACTTC
CAWSVRSGRTLEQYF
>TRBJ1-2|-|TRBV24-1|-
TGTGCCACTTCTCACGCGGGTAACTATGGCTACACCTTC
CATSHAGNYGYTF
>TRBJ1-5|few|TRBV10-1|-
TGCGCCAGCAGTGAGTCCGGGATTGGGGGCAATCAGCCCCAGCATTTT
CASSESGIGGNQPQHF
>TRBJ1-1|-|TRBV11-2|-
TGTGCCAGCAGCCTTACCGGGAAGAACACTGAAGCTTTCTTT
CASSLTGKNTEAFF
>TRBJ1-3|-|TRBV11-3|-
TGTGCCAGCAGCTTCAGCTCTGGAAACACCATATATTTT
CASSFSSGNTIYF
>TRBJ2-2|-|TRBV11-2|-
TGTGCCAGCAGCTTAAGACATACCGGGGAGCTGTTTTTT
CASSLRHTGELFF
>TRBJ1-1|-|TRBV10-2|-
TGCGCCAGCACTAAGAACACTGAAGCTTTCTTT
CASTKNTEAFF
>TRBJ2-1|-|TRBV5-4|TRBD1
TGTGCCAGCAGCGACCACAGGGGGTCCTACAATGAGCAGTTCTTC
CASSDHRGSYNEQFF
>TRBJ1-1|-|TRBV14|-
TGTGCCAGCAGCCAAGATCGGTGGGCCCTGAACACTGAAGCTTTCTTT
CASSQDRWALNTEAFF
>TRBJ2-2|many|TRBV10-3|-
TGTGCCATCAGTGAAAACAGCCTGAACACCGGGGAGCTGTTTTTT
CAISENSLNTGELFF
>TRBJ1-6|-|TRBV12-3/TRBV12-4|-
TGTGCCAGCAGTTTTTCAGGGAATTCACCCCTCCACTTT
CASSFSGNSPLHF
>TRBJ2-7|few|TRBV19|TRBD1
TGTGCCAGTAGTGCGGGACAGGACTACGAGCAGTACTTC
CASSAGQDYEQYF
>TRBJ1-2|-|TRBV27|TRBD1
TGTGCCAGCAGTGGACAGGGCGGCTACACCTTC
CASSGQGGYTF
>TRBJ2-5|-|TRBV28|-
TGTGCCAGCAGTTTAGGAGGACAGCCCCAAGAGACCCAGTACTTC
CASSLGGQPQETQYF
>TRBJ2-1|-|TRBV10-3|-
TGTGCCATCAGTGAGCCCCTACCAAGTGAGCAGTTCTTC
CAISEPLPSEQFF
>TRBJ1-4|-|TRBV18|-
TGTGCCAGCTCACCACCGGGTCTCCAGGGGAAACTGTTTTTT
CASSPPGLQGKLFF
>TRBJ2-2|few|TRBV3-1/TRBV3-2|-
TGTGCCAGCAGCACGAGGGCGGAAACCGGGGAGCTGTTTTTT
CASSTRAETGELFF
>TRBJ1-5|-|TRBV3-1/TRBV3-2|-
TGTGCCAGCAGCCAAGATCGTGGCTTCCAGGAGCCCCAGCATTTT
CASSQDRGFQEPQHF
>TRBJ2-5|-|TRBV29-1|-
TGCAGCGTTGGTAATCAGGGTGCTTACGAGACCCAGTACTTC
CSVGNQGAYETQYF
>TRBJ2-7|-|TRBV5-4|TRBD1
TGTGCCAGCAGCTTGGGAAGGGGGCAAGATTACGAGCAGTACTTC
CASSLGRGQDYEQYF
>TRBJ1-5|-|TRBV2|-
TGTGCCAGCCAGTACCAGGGTGGCAATCAGCCCCAGCATTTT
CASQYQGGNQPQHF
>TRBJ1-1|-|TRBV4-1|TRBD1
TGCGCCAGCAGCCAATTACAGGGGGCGCTGGACACTGAAGCTTTCTTT
CASSQLQGALDTEAFF
>TRBJ1-2|-|TRBV14|TRBD1
TGTGCCAGCAGCCAATGGGACAGGGGTGGCTACACCTTC
CASSQWDRGGYTF
>TRBJ2-7|-|TRBV30|-
TGTGCCTGGAGTGTACCCCTGGGGAGATCCTACGAGCAGTACTTC
CAWSVPLGRSYEQYF
>TRBJ2-3|-|TRBV27|-
TGTGCCAGCTGTAGGGGGGGTACAGATACGCAGTATTTT
CASCRGGTDTQYF
>TRBJ1-1|-|TRBV2|-
TGTGCCAGCAGTGGAAAGACAAAGTCGATGGCTTTCTTT
CASSGKTKSMAFF
>TRBJ1-1|medium-sized|TRBV29-1|-
TGCAGCGTTGTGACAGGCAAAGAGGCTGAAGCTTTCTTT
CSVVTGKEAEAFF
>TRBJ1-5|few|TRBV7-9|-
TGTGCCAGCAGCTTCCCTACAGGGACCCAGCATTTT
CASSFPTGTQHF
>TRBJ2-7|-|TRBV18|TRBD1
TGTGCCAGCTCACCATTTAGCGACAGGGGGTTTCTCTTC
CASSPFSDRGFLF
>TRBJ1-1|once|TRBV16|TRBD1
TGTGCCAGCAGCCCGACAGGGAGGAACACTGAAGCTTTCTTT
CASSPTGRNTEAFF
>TRBJ2-7|-|TRBV12-3/TRBV12-4|-
TGTGCCAGCAGCCGGTTGAACGAGCAGTACTTC
CASSRLNEQYF
>TRBJ2-3|-|TRBV5-8|-
TGTGCCAGCAGCTTGGCGGGCAGGGTCACAGATACGCAGTATTTT
CASSLAGRVTDTQYF
>TRBJ2-3|-|TRBV7-3|-
TGTGCCAGCAGCACCTCGAGGGACACGGTAGATACGCAGTATTTT
CASSTSRDTVDTQYF
>TRBJ1-2|-|TRBV4-1|-
TGCGCCAGCAGCCAAGATGGGCAGGGGACCTATGGCTACACCTTC
CASSQDGQGTYGYTF
>TRBJ1-1|medium-sized|TRBV6-5|-
TGTGCCAGCAGTAAGACTGAGAACTCTGAAGCTTTCTTT
CASSKTENSEAFF
>TRBJ2-1|-|TRBV7-2|-
TGTGCCAGCACCCCCCAGCCGGGACAACCAAATGAGCAGTTCTTC
CASTPQPGQPNEQFF
>TRBJ1-4|few|TRBV15|-
TGTGCCACCAGCAGAGATATCGGGGTTGGGGAAAAACTGTTTTTT
CATSRDIGVGEKLFF
>TRBJ1-3|few|TRBV18|TRBD1
TGTGCCAGCTCACCCAACCGACAGGGAGGTGGAAACACCATATATTTT
CASSPNRQGGGNTIYF
>TRBJ1-6|-|TRBV28|-
TGTGCCAGCAGCCTGATTACAGGGAACTATAATTCACCCCTCCACTTT
CASSLITGNYNSPLHF
>TRBJ1-5|few|TRBV2|-
TGTGCCAGCACTAGACGCCTTGGTAGCAATCAGCCCCAGCATTTT
CASTRRLGSNQPQHF